This T cell receptor beta chain comes out of a study of blood T cell repertoires in COVID-19. Measured with immunoSEQ multiplex PCR; TCRdb has only the in-frame clones, and not every one. The sample includes 200,000 to 300,000 clones, more than 80% of them seen just once. Germline-derived CDR1 and CDR2 are LNHNV and YYDKDF (reference sequence). The germline V and J ends were trimmed by 2 bases and 3 bases, with 17 bases remaining between them. The CDR3 extends over 17 amino acids. What was sequenced was PBMCs or T cells enriched from blood (not recorded which). The genes are TRBV15 and TRBJ2-1; a possible D gene is TRBD1 (6 bases). The TCR sequence derives from a man aged 50 or older who had been exposed to COVID-19. The CDR3, as DNA: TGTGCCACCAGCAGACAAGACAGGCTGGACCACTACAATGAGCAGTTCTTC. This translates into CATSRQDRLDHYNEQFF.